The clone carrying this TCR beta chain was recorded many times. Its antigen is unidentified. Germline V CDR1 and CDR2: KGHDR, SFDVKD. This CDR3 is 14 amino acids long. The germline V and J ends were trimmed by 5 bases and 4 bases, with 11 bases remaining between them. The record originates from a study of human T cells and chemical hapten exposure. TCRdb used MiXCR to reprocess the RACE reads, holding one entry per CDR3 protein. The repertoire holds 80,000 to 100,000 distinct CDR3 sequences, with around 9.6% as singletons. As for time point: pre-sensitization, week 0. Documented treatment: therapeutic diphenylcyclopropenone sensitization with weekly scalp DPC. Each donor was an alopecia patient between 18 and 70 years of age who qualified for DPC. Study-wide findings and caveats: Expanded TCR counts at PT1 were positively correlated with the patch test score.

The TCR sequence derives from a middle-aged woman with alopecia areata. Some clones in this sample may be carry-over from other donors' samples. The sample consisted of whole blood, taken in connection with sensitization to the hapten diphenylcyclopropenone (DPC). The chain employs TRBV24-1 and TRBJ2-1; D not resolved. DNA of the CDR3: TGTGCCACCAGTGTGGCAGGAAGATACAATGAGCAGTTCTTC. Translated: CATSVAGRYNEQFF.